The table lists the clone carrying this TCR beta chain with a few counts. The sample belongs to a study of memory CD4+ T cells and cytomegalovirus serostatus. TCRdb's copy holds only in-frame clones and misses some; the assay was immunoSEQ multiplex PCR. The data hold almost 45,000 clones, with around three quarters observed a single time. Single viable CD3+CD4+CD8-CD45RO+ cells were sorted as the memory CD4+ T cells. The sequenced sample consisted of memory CD4+ T cells from blood. The TCR was taken from an adult in good health and CMV-seronegative.

CDR3 DNA: TGTGCCAGCTCAACGGAACCGGGACAGGGGGTCGAGCAGTACTTC. Translating it yields CASSTEPGQGVEQYF. The chain couples TRBV6-4 to TRBJ2-7, with 11 nucleotides matching TRBD1. J gave up 6 bases and V 8 bases, and 12 bases lay outside the gene matches. The CDR3 runs 15 residues. Germline V gives CDR1 MRHNA, CDR2 SNTAGT.